Listed below are T cell receptor beta chains from one sample, sequenced in a study of T cells after yellow fever vaccination. MiXCR, run by TCRdb on the 5' RACE reads, gives a single entry per CDR3 protein. The sample records 120,000 or so distinct CDR3 sequences, almost 9% being singletons. This specimen consisted of CD8+ T cells sorted from PBMCs, obtained on the day of the yellow fever booster vaccination. The source is a man between 18 and 29 years old who received the YFV17D yellow fever vaccine. Both conserved end residues are part of each CDR3. The D gene is left open where the match is weak. Some rows have no size entry. The others give once, few or many, or a class for an expanded clone.

v_gene,abundance,d_gene,len,j_gene,CDR3aa,CDR3nt
TRBV7-3,few,NA,15,TRBJ2-3,CASSLGVGGADTQYF,TGTGCCAGCAGCTTAGGGGTGGGGGGCGCAGATACGCAGTATTTT
TRBV5-1,few,NA,20,TRBJ2-1,CASRLGEVGRWSSDYNEQFF,TGCGCCAGCAGGCTGGGCGAAGTCGGCAGGTGGTCTAGCGACTACAATGAGCAGTTCTTC
TRBV5-5,few,TRBD2,20,TRBJ2-7,CASSLAPQGPRERGSYEQYF,TGTGCCAGCAGCTTGGCACCACAAGGGCCGAGGGAGCGGGGCTCCTACGAGCAGTACTTC
TRBV3-1,few,TRBD1,16,TRBJ1-2,CASSQGPRGPNYGYTF,TGTGCCAGCAGCCAAGGACCCAGGGGGCCAAACTATGGCTACACCTTC
TRBV20-1,NA,TRBD2,14,TRBJ2-1,CSATSGGKGNEQFF,TGCAGTGCCACCAGCGGGGGGAAAGGGAATGAGCAGTTCTTC
TRBV12-3/TRBV12-4,NA,NA,16,TRBJ2-2,CASRTNGGRGTGELFF,TGTGCCAGCAGGACTAACGGGGGCCGAGGCACCGGGGAGCTGTTTTTT
TRBV7-8,NA,NA,12,TRBJ2-1,CASSLLPHEQFF,TGTGCCAGCAGCTTACTACCGCATGAGCAGTTCTTC
TRBV4-1,NA,NA,18,TRBJ1-1,CASSRTSVGGRQNTEAFF,TGCGCCAGCAGCCGAACATCAGTCGGGGGACGGCAGAACACTGAAGCTTTCTTT
TRBV29-1,many,NA,16,TRBJ1-1,CSSLGVPLGVDTEAFF,TGCAGCTCATTAGGGGTCCCTTTGGGGGTGGACACTGAAGCTTTCTTT
TRBV11-2,NA,NA,12,TRBJ2-5,CASTGPEETQYF,TGTGCCAGCACAGGACCGGAAGAGACCCAGTACTTC
TRBV27,NA,NA,16,TRBJ1-1,CASSSLGGLLNTEAFF,TGTGCCAGCAGTTCACTGGGGGGGCTACTTAACACTGAAGCTTTCTTT
TRBV7-2,few,NA,14,TRBJ2-3,CASSSEVSTDTQYF,TGTGCCAGCAGCTCGGAGGTTAGCACAGATACGCAGTATTTT
TRBV4-3,many,NA,16,TRBJ1-6,CASSQDRESGNSPLHF,TGCGCCAGCAGCCAAGATCGGGAAAGCGGGAATTCACCCCTCCACTTT
TRBV11-3,NA,NA,13,TRBJ2-5,CASSLPGQETQYF,TGTGCCAGCAGCTTACCGGGGCAAGAGACCCAGTACTTC
TRBV19,NA,NA,14,TRBJ2-2,CASSFRTHTGELFF,TGTGCCAGTAGCTTCCGGACTCACACCGGGGAGCTGTTTTTT
TRBV5-4,few,TRBD1,15,TRBJ2-1,CASRRTGESHNEQFF,TGTGCCAGCAGAAGAACAGGGGAATCGCACAATGAGCAGTTCTTC
TRBV2,few,TRBD2,15,TRBJ2-5,CASSPTSFGPKTQYF,TGTGCCAGCAGCCCGACTAGCTTCGGTCCCAAGACCCAGTACTTC